The 8 T cell receptor beta chains presented below share a single source sample, sequenced in a study of CD8 T cells in ankylosing spondylitis. TCRdb analysed the 5' RACE reads with MiXCR anew, one entry per CDR3 protein. This sample carries under 250,000 distinct CDR3 sequences, 20% to 30% of them seen once, and the ten largest clones take around 6.3%. Material: blood, either unsorted or a sorted T cell fraction (not recorded which). These receptors all come from a male donor with ankylosing spondylitis or in good health (not recorded which).

This clonotype has at least ten counts. The chain combines TRBV5-1 with TRBJ2-3, with TRBD1 matching 9 bases. Germline CDR1 reads SGHRS; CDR2 reads YFSETQ. The CDR3 has 14 amino acids. V was clipped by 4 bases and J by 6 bases; unmatched bases: 6. The CDR3 loop is CASSPRTGEDTQYF. CDR3 DNA sequence: TGCGCCAGCAGCCCTCGGACAGGGGAGGATACGCAGTATTTT.

On this clonotype: This may be a read error, as it is one base from a much larger clone. The J gene is TRBJ2-5, the V gene TRBV20-1, with D tentatively TRBD1 or TRBD2 (6 bases each). The CDR3 consists of 13 residues. Germline assignment: CDR1 DFQATT and CDR2 SNEGSKA (reference sequence). The CDR3 DNA is TGCAGTGCTAGAACCGGGGGCCAAGAGATCCAGTACTTC. This translates into CSARTGGQEIQYF.

This clonotype showed up many times. The chain links TRBV9 to TRBJ2-5; D remains ambiguous. The CDR3 loop spans 14 amino acids. Germline CDR1 and CDR2: SGDLS and YYNGEE. Trimming took off 0 bases at V and 4 bases at J, with 10 bases between the two ends. CDR3 loop: CASSVAPVGETQYF. In DNA form, the CDR3 reads TGTGCCAGCAGCGTAGCACCCGTGGGAGAGACCCAGTACTTC.

Only a few counts were recorded for this clonotype. The chain links TRBV10-3 to TRBJ2-7; TRBD1 matches at 7 bases. Germline CDR1 reads ENHRY; CDR2 reads SYGVKD. This CDR3 has 13 residues. V dropped 6 bases and J dropped 3; count of bases not matched to a gene: 5. The CDR3 protein is CAIRRDSNYEQYF. CDR3 coding DNA: TGTGCCATCAGGAGGGACAGTAACTACGAGCAGTACTTC.

This clonotype occurred many times. The J gene is TRBJ2-7, the V gene TRBV6-2 or TRBV6-3; TRBD2 matches at 10 bases. In germline, CDR1 is MNHEY, CDR2 SVGEGT. The CDR3 covers 16 residues. V trimming: 0 bases; J trimming: 3 bases; junction bases outside the gene matches: 5. CDR3 sequence reads: CASSYSSLAGVYEQYF. In DNA form, the CDR3 reads TGTGCCAGCAGTTACTCCTCCCTAGCGGGAGTCTACGAGCAGTACTTC.

This clonotype was picked up many times. The genes are TRBV28 and TRBJ2-1, with TRBD2 identical over 16 bases. With V trimmed by 6 bases and J by 6 bases, 5 bases remained unmatched. Germline V lookup: CDR1 MDHEN, CDR2 SYDVKM. The CDR3 has 16 residues. CDR3 protein: CASRPGTSGRVNEQFF. The CDR3, as DNA: TGTGCCAGCAGGCCGGGGACTAGCGGGAGGGTCAATGAGCAGTTCTTC.

This clonotype was recorded at least ten times. The J gene is TRBJ1-5, the V gene TRBV7-2, with TRBD1 matching over 7 bases. Germline assignment: CDR1 SGHTA and CDR2 FQGNSA. J lost 3 bases, V lost 5 bases, and 7 bases had no gene match. This CDR3 has 15 amino acids. The CDR3 here is CASSPEGAANQPQHF. CDR3 in DNA: TGTGCCAGCAGCCCTGAGGGGGCGGCCAATCAGCCCCAGCATTTT.

This clonotype was recorded a few times. J is TRBJ2-3 and V is TRBV20-1; D may be TRBD1 (7 bases). The V end was cut by 1 base, the J end by 2 bases, with 13 bases between. The CDR3 spans 15 residues. Germline V gene sequence: CDR1 DFQATT, CDR2 SNEGSKA (reference sequence). The CDR3 loop reads CSARGAGGITDTQYF. In nucleotides, the CDR3 is TGCAGTGCTAGAGGGGCAGGGGGGATCACAGATACGCAGTATTTT.